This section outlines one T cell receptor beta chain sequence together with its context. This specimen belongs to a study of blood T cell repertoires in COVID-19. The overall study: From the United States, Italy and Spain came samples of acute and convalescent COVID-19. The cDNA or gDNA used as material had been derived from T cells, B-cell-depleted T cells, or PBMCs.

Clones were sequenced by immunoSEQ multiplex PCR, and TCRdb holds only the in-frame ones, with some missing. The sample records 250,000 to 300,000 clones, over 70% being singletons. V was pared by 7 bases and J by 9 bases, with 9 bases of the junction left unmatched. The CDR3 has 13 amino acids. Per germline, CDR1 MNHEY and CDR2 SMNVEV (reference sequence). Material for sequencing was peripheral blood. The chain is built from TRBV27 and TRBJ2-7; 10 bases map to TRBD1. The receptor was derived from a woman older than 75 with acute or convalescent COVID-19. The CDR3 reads CASKVPGQGLQYF. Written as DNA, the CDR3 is TGTGCCAGCAAAGTCCCGGGACAGGGGTTGCAGTACTTC.